The 27 T cell receptor beta chains reported below all come from one sample, sequenced in a study of blood T cell repertoires in COVID-19. Sequencing used immunoSEQ multiplex PCR; TCRdb keeps in-frame clones, though not all of them. The sample lists a few hundred thousand clones, roughly 84% occurring once. Sequenced: peripheral blood. The receptors here all came from a woman aged 18 to 35 with acute or convalescent COVID-19.

The chain is built from TRBV5-5 and TRBJ2-7, with D possibly matching TRBD1 (6 bases). The V gene lost 7 bases and the J gene lost 2 bases, with 22 bases spanning the gap. The CDR3 has 16 amino acids. Germline lookup yields CDR1 SGHKS and CDR2 YYEKEE (reference sequence). This CDR3 is CASRPQGSSRPYEQYF. The CDR3 DNA follows: TGTGCCAGCCGACCACAGGGATCAAGCAGACCCTACGAGCAGTACTTC.

The J gene is TRBJ2-3, the V gene TRBV5-1; 11 positions agree with TRBD2. With V trimmed by 3 bases and J by 4 bases, 13 bases remained unmatched. Germline-derived CDR1 and CDR2 are SGHRS and YFSETQ. The CDR3 sequence is 18 residues long. The CDR3: CASSSGRASGRWSDTQYF. The CDR3 nucleotides read TGCGCCAGCAGCTCAGGAAGGGCTAGCGGGAGGTGGTCAGATACGCAGTATTTT.

This chain uses TRBV20-1 with TRBJ2-7; maybe TRBD2 (5 bases). Per the germline V gene, CDR1 is DFQATT and CDR2 is SNEGSKA (reference sequence). This CDR3 contains 13 residues. Trimming stripped 3 bases from V and 5 bases from J, with 14 bases between. CDR3 sequence (DNA): TGCAGTGCTAGTCGAGGGATTCTTCACGAGCAGTACTTC. This gives the protein CSASRGILHEQYF.

V gene TRBV24-1 combines with J gene TRBJ2-1, with 10 nucleotides matching TRBD1. The J segment lost 2 bases and the V segment lost 2 bases, leaving 2 bases of the junction unmatched. CDR1 and CDR2 from the germline V gene are KGHDR and SFDVKD. CDR3 length: 16 amino acids. Here the CDR3 reads CATSDSTGGAYNEQFF. As DNA, the CDR3 is TGTGCCACCAGTGATTCGACAGGGGGCGCCTACAATGAGCAGTTCTTC.

This clone was observed many times. The V gene is TRBV10-3, the J gene TRBJ1-1, with D possibly matching TRBD1 (6 bases). Trimming took 9 bases from V and 2 from J, leaving 13 bases between them. The CDR3 runs to 13 residues. In germline, CDR1 is ENHRY, CDR2 SYGVKD. The CDR3 DNA follows: TGTGCCATTACCGGGACAAGTAACACTGAAGCTTTCTTT. It encodes CAITGTSNTEAFF.

V usage is TRBV6-1 and J usage is TRBJ1-6; TRBD1 is a possible D gene (6 bases). This CDR3 comprises 16 residues. Germline lookup yields CDR1 MNHNS and CDR2 SASEGT. The V end lost 2 bases, the J end lost 7 bases, and 15 bases lay between the germline ends. The CDR3, as DNA: TGTGCCAGCAGTGAATACGTCCAGGGGTTGAATTCACCCCTCCACTTT. Its protein product is CASSEYVQGLNSPLHF.

Here the CDR3 reads CASSYSNIRDGTEAFF. In DNA, the CDR3 is TGTGCCAGCAGTTACTCGAACATCAGGGATGGGACTGAAGCTTTCTTT. The V call is TRBV6-5, the J call TRBJ1-1; a weak D match, TRBD1 (5 bases). Germline V gene data show CDR1 as MNHEY and CDR2 as SVGAGI. Trimming cost V 0 bases and J 5 bases, with 16 bases left between them. The CDR3 is 16 amino acids.

This clone was counted between two and nine times. The V call is TRBV3-1 (or the pseudogene TRBV3-2), the J call TRBJ2-7; 7 positions agree with TRBD2. CDR3 size: 16 residues. The germline V gene has CDR1 LGHDT and CDR2 YNNKEL (reference sequence). Germline trimming cut 3 bases from V and 5 bases from J; bases unmatched to any gene: 13. CDR3 residues: CASSHLFGLEIHEQYF. In nucleotides, the CDR3 is TGTGCCAGCAGCCACCTCTTTGGACTAGAAATACACGAGCAGTACTTC.

The V call is TRBV19, the J call TRBJ2-7; 8 nucleotides align to TRBD1. The germline gives CDR1 LNHDA, CDR2 SQIVND (reference sequence). The CDR3 length is 14 residues. Trimming at V came to 4 bases and at J to 4 bases, leaving 6 bases not matched to a gene. This CDR3 is CASSRPGGIYEQYF. The CDR3 DNA follows: TGTGCCAGTAGTAGGCCAGGGGGCATTTACGAGCAGTACTTC.

In the case of this clone: Other DNA sequences from this sample encode an identical CDR3 as well. The CDR3 is CASSPDSYEQYF. CDR3 coding DNA: TGTGCCAGCAGCCCCGACAGCTACGAGCAGTACTTC. The rearrangement links TRBV12-3 or TRBV12-4 to TRBJ2-7; possibly TRBD1 for D (5 bases). Deletions cut 6 bases from V and 3 bases from J, with 9 bases between. The CDR3 consists of 12 residues.

The CDR3 spells CASSSTTGTQQYF. As DNA, the CDR3 is TGTGCCAGCAGCTCCACGACCGGGACACAGCAGTACTTC. The rearrangement links TRBV7-2 to TRBJ2-7; perhaps TRBD1 as D (6 bases). The CDR3 has 13 residues. V gave up 4 bases and J gave up 8 bases, with 15 bases separating them. Germline CDR1 SGHTA, CDR2 FQGNSA.

This chain uses TRBV3-1 (or the pseudogene TRBV3-2) with TRBJ2-3, with 10 nucleotides matching TRBD2. The junction had 4 bases not matched to a gene; V was cut back by 4 bases and J by 3 bases. Germline V CDR1 and CDR2: LGHDT, YNNKEL (reference sequence). The CDR3 contains 15 residues. CDR3 sequence (DNA): TGTGCCAGCAGCCGACCTAGCGGGAGTACAGATACGCAGTATTTT. Translating gives CASSRPSGSTDTQYF.

The chain combines TRBV28 with TRBJ1-1; 8 nucleotides match TRBD1. The V gene's germline CDR1 is MDHEN and CDR2 SYDVKM. The V gene end was trimmed by 2 bases and the J gene end by 3 bases; junction bases not matched to a gene: 2. The CDR3 extends over 14 amino acids. The CDR3 protein is CASSLQGAYTEAFF. In nucleotides, the CDR3 is TGTGCCAGCAGTTTACAGGGGGCATACACTGAAGCTTTCTTT.

The J gene is TRBJ2-7, the V gene TRBV2; D might be TRBD2 (7 bases). The CDR3 extends over 12 amino acids. Trimming took 8 bases from V and 3 from J, leaving 11 bases between them. Germline values: CDR1 SNHLY, CDR2 FYNNEI. In nucleotides, the CDR3 is TGTGCCAGCGGGAGGGGGGACTACGAGCAGTACTTC. Translating gives CASGRGDYEQYF.

The chain has TRBV7-2 and TRBJ2-1; D is perhaps TRBD2 (6 bases). Germline loops: CDR1 SGHTA, CDR2 FQGNSA. Trimming left V 1 base short and J 8 bases short, with 12 bases between. The CDR3 sequence is 14 residues long. The CDR3 region has the DNA TGTGCCAGCAGCTTAGGGGCGGGGACGCATGAGCAGTTCTTC. Encoded protein: CASSLGAGTHEQFF.

The chain uses TRBV7-2 and TRBJ1-2, with no clear D. CDR3 length: 11 amino acids. Germline CDR1 and CDR2: SGHTA and FQGNSA. Trimming shortened V by 4 bases and J by 7 bases, and 7 bases separated the two germline ends. The CDR3: CASSSNTGYTF. The CDR3 nucleotides read TGTGCCAGCAGCTCAAACACTGGCTACACCTTC.

The chain joins TRBV28 to TRBJ1-2; D uncertain. The CDR3 length is 13 residues. Germline V lookup: CDR1 MDHEN, CDR2 SYDVKM. V lost 6 bases, J lost 7 bases, and 15 bases lay in between. The CDR3 loop is CASSISEGPGYTF. The CDR3 nucleotides read TGTGCCAGCAGCATCTCAGAGGGCCCTGGCTACACCTTC.

This chain uses TRBV25-1 with TRBJ2-6, with D perhaps TRBD1 (6 bases). Trimming took off 1 base at V and 4 bases at J, with 11 bases between the two ends. The CDR3 runs to 16 residues. The germline V gene encodes CDR1 MGHDK and CDR2 SYGVNS. The CDR3, as DNA: TGTGCCAGCAGTGAATTGGCAGGGGACGGGGCCAACGTCCTGACTTTC. Translation gives CASSELAGDGANVLTF. Variable domain in full (rest from reference TRBV25-1 and TRBJ2-6): EADIYQTPRYLVIGTGKKITLECSQTMGHDKMYWYQQDPGMELHLIHYSYGVNSTEKGDLSSESTVSRIRTEHFPLTLESARPSHTSQYLCASSELAGDGANVLTFGAGSRLTVL.

DNA of the CDR3: TGTGCCAGCAGCCCCAACCCGGTCCCCTACGAGCAGTACTTC. Its protein is CASSPNPVPYEQYF. The V and J genes are TRBV7-2 and TRBJ2-7, with unresolved D. V lost 5 bases to trimming and J lost 2 bases, with 13 bases between them. CDR1 is SGHTA and CDR2 is FQGNSA in the germline V gene. The length of the CDR3 is 14 residues.

The V call is TRBV5-1, the J call TRBJ2-7, with 9 bases that match TRBD1. From germline, CDR1 is SGHRS and CDR2 YFSETQ. The V segment lost 0 bases and the J segment 1 base; nucleotides outside the gene matches: 8. There are 17 residues in the CDR3. DNA of the CDR3: TGCGCCAGCAGCTTGGGCGCAGGGACAGGGATGTCCTACGAGCAGTACTTC. Amino acid sequence: CASSLGAGTGMSYEQYF.

The rearrangement joins TRBV30 to TRBJ1-6; 7 bases are a match to TRBD1. Germline V CDR1 and CDR2: GTSNPN, SVGIG (reference sequence). The CDR3 runs to 15 residues. V trimming: 4 bases; J trimming: 9 bases; junction bases outside the gene matches: 12. CDR3 nucleotide sequence: TGTGCCTGGAAGGGACAGCGCCGGGGGGGTTCACCCCTCCACTTT. As protein: CAWKGQRRGGSPLHF. The complete variable domain, with remaining parts taken from reference TRBV30 and TRBJ1-6, reads SQTIHQWPATLVQPVGSPLSLECTVEGTSNPNLYWYRQAAGRGLQLLFYSVGIGQISSEVPQNLSASRPQDRQFILSSKKLLLSDSGFYLCAWKGQRRGGSPLHFGNGTRLTVT.

The chain recombines TRBV7-2 with TRBJ2-1, with 7 bases aligning to TRBD2. CDR1 is SGHTA and CDR2 is FQGNSA in the germline V gene. J gave up 4 bases and V 1 base, and 13 bases lay outside the gene matches. The CDR3 consists of 18 residues. The DNA for the CDR3 is TGTGCCAGCAGCTTAGGGGCCGGGGTGCGGGAGTTATACAATGAGCAGTTCTTC. Translation: CASSLGAGVRELYNEQFF.

Points on this clone: This same CDR3 is encoded by further DNA sequences in the sample. CDR3 bases: TGTGCCAGCAGCCGGGACAGGGGCCTCTATGGCTACACCTTC. Protein: CASSRDRGLYGYTF. The V gene is TRBV3-1 (or the pseudogene TRBV3-2), the J gene TRBJ1-2; 10 bases align to TRBD1. CDR1 LGHDT and CDR2 YNNKEL come from the germline V gene (reference sequence). Trimming took 4 bases from V and 4 from J; bases not matched to a gene: 3. The CDR3 length is 14 residues.

The V call is TRBV5-8, the J call TRBJ1-6; TRBD1 might be the D (5 bases). There are 15 residues in the CDR3. V was pared by 0 bases and J by 5 bases, with 9 bases between. Germline assignment: CDR1 SGHTS and CDR2 YDEGEE. The CDR3 loop reads CASSLGGADNSPLHF. CDR3 nucleotides: TGTGCCAGCAGCTTGGGCGGGGCCGATAATTCACCCCTCCACTTT.

This chain connects TRBV9 to TRBJ2-2, with 10 bases matching TRBD1. Germline values: CDR1 SGDLS, CDR2 YYNGEE. The CDR3 spans 13 residues. Trimming removed 3 bases from V and 9 bases from J; junction bases left unmatched: 2. The CDR3 nucleotides are TGTGCCAGCAGCGCGACAGGGGGCCGGGAGCTGTTTTTT. It is translated as CASSATGGRELFF.

Comment on this clone: Other DNA sequences within the sample encode an identical CDR3. The chain joins TRBV5-1 to TRBJ2-3; 9 nucleotides align to TRBD1. The ends lost 0 bases at V and 4 bases at J; junction bases unmatched: 0. The CDR3 runs 14 residues. In germline, CDR1 is SGHRS, CDR2 YFSETQ. CDR3 sequence: CASSLGQGADTQYF. CDR3 coding DNA: TGCGCCAGCAGCTTGGGACAGGGGGCAGATACGCAGTATTTT.

This chain connects TRBV5-8 to TRBJ2-3, with TRBD2 matching over 7 bases. The CDR3 extends over 15 amino acids. The V gene's germline CDR1 is SGHTS and CDR2 YDEGEE. V gave up 0 bases and J gave up 6 bases; unmatched junction bases: 7. The CDR3, as DNA: TGTGCCAGCAGCTTGGGTCGGGGACTATCGGATACGCAGTATTTT. Its translation is CASSLGRGLSDTQYF.